Sequencing of this T cell receptor (beta chain) was carried out in a study of T cells after yellow fever vaccination. Study conclusions and caveats: In post-booster samples, most primary-vaccination clones reappeared (approximately 95% CD4, roughly 89% CD8). Although the secondary response was weaker, it peaked faster, at day 5 versus 15.

Details on this clonotype: What it binds is unknown.

The length of the CDR3 is 14 residues. Germline CDR1 SGHAT, CDR2 FQNNGV. Trimming took 5 bases from V and 2 from J; bases not matched to a gene: 5. Using its own MiXCR run on the 5' RACE reads, TCRdb lists one record per CDR3 protein. Among 500,000 to 650,000 distinct CDR3 sequences listed, 9% to 15% were seen once. The sequencing used PBMCs, collected on the day of the yellow fever booster vaccination. The clonotype comes from a young man who received the YFV17D yellow fever vaccine. The gene calls are TRBV11-2 and TRBJ1-2; TRBD1 matches at 7 bases. The CDR3 sequence: CASSKQGGNYGYTF. The CDR3 DNA reads TGTGCCAGCAGCAAGCAGGGGGGAAACTATGGCTACACCTTC.